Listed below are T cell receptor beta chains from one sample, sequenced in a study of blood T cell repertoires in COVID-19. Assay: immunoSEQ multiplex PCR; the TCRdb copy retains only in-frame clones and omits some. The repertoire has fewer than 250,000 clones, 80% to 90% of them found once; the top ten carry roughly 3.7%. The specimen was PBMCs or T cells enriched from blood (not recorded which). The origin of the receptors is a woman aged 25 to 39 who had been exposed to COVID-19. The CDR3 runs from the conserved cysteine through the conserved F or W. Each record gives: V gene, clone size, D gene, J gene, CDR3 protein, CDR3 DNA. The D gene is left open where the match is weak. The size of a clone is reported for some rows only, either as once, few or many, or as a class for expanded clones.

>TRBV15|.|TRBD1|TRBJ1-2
CATSGGTGFYGYTF
TGTGCCACCAGCGGCGGGACAGGGTTCTATGGCTACACCTTC
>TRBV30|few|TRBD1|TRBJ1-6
CAWSTRQGPRNSPLHF
TGTGCCTGGAGTACCCGACAGGGCCCAAGAAATTCACCCCTCCACTTT
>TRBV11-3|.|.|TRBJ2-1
CASSLSGSWYNEQFF
TGTGCCAGCAGCTTATCCGGGAGTTGGTACAATGAGCAGTTCTTC
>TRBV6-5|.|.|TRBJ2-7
CASSRGTAGGEQYF
TGTGCCAGCAGCCGTGGGACGGCCGGGGGAGAGCAGTACTTC
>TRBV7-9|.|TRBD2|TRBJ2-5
CASSSIAGVGQETQYF
TGTGCCAGCAGCTCAATAGCGGGAGTGGGCCAAGAGACCCAGTACTTC
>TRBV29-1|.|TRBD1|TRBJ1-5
CSAKTGGGSNQPQHF
TGCAGCGCGAAGACAGGGGGCGGTAGCAATCAGCCCCAGCATTTT
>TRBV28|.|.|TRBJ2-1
CASSSRPGVYNEQFF
TGTGCCAGCAGTTCCCGGCCAGGGGTATACAATGAGCAGTTCTTC
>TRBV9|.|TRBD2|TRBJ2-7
CASSVAGGTYEQYF
TGTGCCAGCAGCGTAGCGGGAGGGACCTACGAGCAGTACTTC
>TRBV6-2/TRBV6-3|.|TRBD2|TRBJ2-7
CASSWTSGRYEQYF
TGTGCCAGCAGTTGGACTAGCGGGAGGTACGAGCAGTACTTC
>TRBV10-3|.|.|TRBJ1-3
CAIRKVGGTGNTIYF
TGTGCCATCAGGAAGGTGGGAGGTACTGGAAACACCATATATTTT
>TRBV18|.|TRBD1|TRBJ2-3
CASSPLAGGWTDTQYF
TGTGCCAGCTCACCACTGGCAGGGGGCTGGACAGATACGCAGTATTTT
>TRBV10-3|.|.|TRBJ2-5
CATRTRGGETQYF
TGTGCCACGCGGACCAGGGGCGGGGAGACCCAGTACTTC
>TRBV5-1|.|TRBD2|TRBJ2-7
CASSLAGLAGGEQYF
TGCGCCAGCAGCCTGGCCGGGCTAGCGGGAGGCGAGCAGTACTTC
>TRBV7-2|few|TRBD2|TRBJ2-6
CASSLGLAGRLVWANVLTF
TGTGCCAGCAGCCTGGGACTAGCGGGGAGGTTAGTCTGGGCCAACGTCCTGACTTTC
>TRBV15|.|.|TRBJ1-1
CATSREWTENTEAFF
TGTGCCACCAGCAGGGAATGGACAGAGAACACTGAAGCTTTCTTT
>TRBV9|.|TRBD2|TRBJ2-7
CASSVEWEGLEQYF
TGTGCCAGCAGCGTAGAGTGGGAGGGCCTCGAGCAGTACTTC
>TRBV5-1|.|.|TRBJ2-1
CASVSGTLSSYNEQFF
TGCGCCAGCGTCTCCGGGACTCTGAGCTCCTACAATGAGCAGTTCTTC
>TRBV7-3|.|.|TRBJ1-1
CASSLTGHPPTEAFF
TGTGCCAGCAGCTTAACGGGACACCCCCCCACTGAAGCTTTCTTT
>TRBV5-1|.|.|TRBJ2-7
CASSLAGTYEQYF
TGCGCCAGCAGCTTGGCAGGTACCTACGAGCAGTACTTC
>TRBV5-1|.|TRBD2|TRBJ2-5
CASSLALAGFQETQYF
TGCGCCAGCAGCTTAGCACTAGCGGGATTTCAAGAGACCCAGTACTTC
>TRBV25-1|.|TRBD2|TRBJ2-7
CASSVTSGSYEQYF
TGTGCCAGCAGTGTAACTAGCGGCTCCTACGAGCAGTACTTC
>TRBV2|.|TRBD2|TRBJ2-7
CASSGWTSGNSYEQYF
TGTGCCAGCAGCGGCTGGACTAGCGGAAATTCCTACGAGCAGTACTTC
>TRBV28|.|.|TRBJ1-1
CASSPRVPGNTEAFF
TGTGCCAGCAGTCCCAGGGTGCCGGGGAACACTGAAGCTTTCTTT
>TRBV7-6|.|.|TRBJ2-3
CASSRPAAFRTDTQYF
TGTGCCAGCAGTCGCCCGGCGGCATTTCGCACAGATACGCAGTATTTT
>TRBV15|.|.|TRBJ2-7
CATSRAMRAYEQYF
TGTGCCACCAGCAGAGCAATGAGGGCCTACGAGCAGTACTTC
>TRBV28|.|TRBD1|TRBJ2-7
CASSTSGTGGRYEQYF
TGTGCCAGCAGCACTTCCGGGACAGGGGGCAGGTACGAGCAGTACTTC
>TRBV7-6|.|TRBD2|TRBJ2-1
CASSFIAGGRDEQFF
TGTGCCAGCAGCTTTATAGCGGGAGGGCGGGATGAGCAGTTCTTC
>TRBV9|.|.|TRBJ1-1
CASSVGGAEAFF
TGTGCCAGCAGCGTAGGGGGGGCTGAAGCTTTCTTT
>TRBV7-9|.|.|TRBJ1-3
CASSRTVSENTIYF
TGTGCCAGCAGCCGGACAGTGTCGGAAAACACCATATATTTT
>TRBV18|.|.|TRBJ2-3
CASSPPVQVSTDTQYF
TGTGCCAGCTCACCACCGGTTCAGGTTAGCACAGATACGCAGTATTTT
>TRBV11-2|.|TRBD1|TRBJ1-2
CASSHTGAGSLVNYGYTF
TGTGCCAGCAGCCATACAGGGGCCGGGAGCTTGGTAAACTATGGCTACACCTTC
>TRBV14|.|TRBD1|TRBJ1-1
CASSKDRDMLDTEAFF
TGTGCCAGCAGTAAGGACAGGGACATGCTTGACACTGAAGCTTTCTTT
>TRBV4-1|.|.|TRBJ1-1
CASRHVEGGGSTEAFF
TGCGCCAGCAGACACGTGGAGGGAGGGGGTAGCACTGAAGCTTTCTTT
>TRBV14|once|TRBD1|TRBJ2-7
CASSQGQGPGLLDYEQYF
TGTGCCAGCAGCCAGGGACAGGGGCCTGGTTTACTGGACTACGAGCAGTACTTC
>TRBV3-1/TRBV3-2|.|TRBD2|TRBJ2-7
CASSFSGISSYEQYF
TGTGCCAGCAGCTTTAGCGGGATAAGCTCCTACGAGCAGTACTTC
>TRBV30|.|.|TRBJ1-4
CAWNSGLATNEKLFF
TGTGCCTGGAACTCAGGGCTAGCAACTAATGAAAAACTGTTTTTT
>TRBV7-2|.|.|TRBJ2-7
CASSLFNSYEQYF
TGTGCCAGCAGCTTATTTAACTCCTACGAGCAGTACTTC
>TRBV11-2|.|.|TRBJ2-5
CASRAGETQYF
TGTGCCAGCAGAGCCGGGGAGACCCAGTACTTC
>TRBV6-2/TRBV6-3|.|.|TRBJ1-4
CASSYFGQLNEKLFF
TGTGCCAGCAGTTACTTTGGGCAGCTCAATGAAAAACTGTTTTTT
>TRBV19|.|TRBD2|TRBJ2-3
CASSMGWGLGTDTQYF
TGTGCCAGTAGTATGGGATGGGGACTAGGCACAGATACGCAGTATTTT
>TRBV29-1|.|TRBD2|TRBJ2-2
CSVGRGSNTGELFF
TGCAGCGTTGGGCGGGGGAGTAACACCGGGGAGCTGTTTTTT
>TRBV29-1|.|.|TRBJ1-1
CSVDAGRGEAFF
TGCAGCGTTGATGCAGGAAGGGGAGAAGCTTTCTTT
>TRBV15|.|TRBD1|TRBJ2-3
CATSTGLLDRGRTDTQYF
TGTGCCACCAGCACAGGACTTTTGGACAGGGGGCGAACAGATACGCAGTATTTT
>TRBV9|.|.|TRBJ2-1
CASSVVPAAFSYNEQFF
TGTGCCAGCAGCGTAGTGCCGGCGGCCTTCTCCTACAATGAGCAGTTCTTC
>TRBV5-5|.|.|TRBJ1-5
CASSLGKNQPQHF
TGTGCCAGCAGCTTGGGTAAAAATCAGCCCCAGCATTTT
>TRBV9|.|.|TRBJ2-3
CASSVSPGGPDTQYF
TGTGCCAGCAGCGTATCTCCGGGGGGCCCAGATACGCAGTATTTT
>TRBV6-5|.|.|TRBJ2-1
CASSPGVSYNEQFF
TGTGCCAGCAGCCCGGGGGTCTCCTACAATGAGCAGTTCTTC
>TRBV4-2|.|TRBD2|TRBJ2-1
CASSQDFPGGNEQFF
TGTGCCAGCAGCCAAGATTTTCCGGGAGGCAATGAGCAGTTCTTC
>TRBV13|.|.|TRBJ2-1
CASSSQGLEQFF
TGTGCCAGCAGCTCCCAGGGCCTTGAGCAGTTCTTC
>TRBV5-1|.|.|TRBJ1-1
CASSFLAMNTEAFF
TGCGCCAGCAGCTTTTTAGCCATGAACACTGAAGCTTTCTTT
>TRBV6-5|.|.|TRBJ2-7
CASGTDRHYEQYF
TGTGCCAGCGGAACGGACAGACACTACGAGCAGTACTTC
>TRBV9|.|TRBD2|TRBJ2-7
CASSVEPGRADEQYF
TGTGCCAGCAGCGTAGAGCCCGGGAGGGCCGACGAGCAGTACTTC
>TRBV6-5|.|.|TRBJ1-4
CASSYIENEKLFF
TGTGCCAGCAGTTACATCGAGAATGAAAAACTGTTTTTT
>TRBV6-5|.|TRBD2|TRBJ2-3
CASSSGGGNTQYF
TGTGCCAGCAGTAGCGGGGGCGGAAATACGCAGTATTTT
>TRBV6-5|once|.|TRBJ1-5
CASSRGGNQPQHF
TGTGCCAGTTCAAGGGGAGGGAATCAGCCCCAGCATTTT
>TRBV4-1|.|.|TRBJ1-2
CASSPDSKYYGYTF
TGCGCCAGCAGTCCGGACAGCAAATATTATGGCTACACCTTC
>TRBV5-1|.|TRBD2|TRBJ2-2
CASSSTSGIGGELFF
TGCGCCAGCAGCTCAACTAGCGGGATTGGCGGGGAGCTGTTTTTT
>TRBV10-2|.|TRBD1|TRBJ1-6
CASTGQGISSYNSPLHF
TGCGCCAGCACAGGACAGGGGATAAGCTCCTATAATTCACCCCTCCACTTT
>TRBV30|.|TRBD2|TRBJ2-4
CAWSRRLAGRKNIQYF
TGTGCCTGGAGTCGACGGCTAGCGGGAAGAAAAAACATTCAGTACTTC
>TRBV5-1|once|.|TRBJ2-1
CASRRAGVGEWSYNEQFF
TGCGCCAGCAGGAGGGCAGGGGTCGGGGAGTGGTCCTACAATGAGCAGTTCTTC